This record looks at one T cell receptor (beta chain) sequence and its context. The target antigen is unknown. The CDR3 has 15 residues. V dropped 0 bases and J dropped 1 base, with 8 bases sitting between them. The germline V gene encodes CDR1 SGHRS and CDR2 YFSETQ. These data come from a study of shared clonotypes between healthy human individuals. Study-wide points: Sampling was confined to blood; repertoires within tissues likely differ.

Produced via immunoSEQ multiplex PCR; TCRdb's table is partial and in-frame only. The table lists about 520,000 clones, roughly 95% of them singletons. The receptor was isolated from a woman in her thirties in good health. The sequenced sample consisted of naive CD4+ T cells sorted from blood. The subset is: CD45RA+ positively selected. This chain links TRBV5-1 with TRBJ1-3; maybe TRBD1 (5 bases). In DNA, the CDR3 is TGCGCCAGCAGCTTGGACGGGGCGTCTGGAAACACCATATATTTT. It specifies CASSLDGASGNTIYF.